A selection of T cell receptor beta chains follows, all from one sample in a study of vaccination and CD4 T cells after COVID-19. The antigens of these receptors remain unknown. One entry per CDR3 protein results from TCRdb running MiXCR on the PCR reads. The sample includes fewer than 20,000 distinct CDR3 sequences, roughly 45% seen only once; the top ten take 6.5%. The sequencing input was CD4+ T cells from blood, cultured in vitro. The receptors shown here come from a human donor who had recovered from COVID-19. Both conserved end residues are part of each CDR3. D genes are given only for firm matches. Clone size is shown for a subset of rows, as once, few, many or a class of expanded clone.

d_call	j_call	clone_size	v_call	cdr3_nt	cdr3_aa
-	TRBJ2-3	-	TRBV7-9	TGTGCCAGCAGCTTCCCCCCCTCGAGAGATACGCAGTATTTT	CASSFPPSRDTQYF
-	TRBJ1-2	few	TRBV7-2	TGTGCCAGCAGCTTTATCGCTAACTATGGCTACACCTTC	CASSFIANYGYTF
-	TRBJ1-1	few	TRBV6-2/TRBV6-3	TGTGCCAGCAGTTACTCGAGCTCGGGATTGGCCCTAAACACTGAAGCTTTCTTT	CASSYSSSGLALNTEAFF
-	TRBJ1-3	few	TRBV7-2	TGTGCCAGCAGCCCGCCCTTGGGGAGTACTGGAAACACCATATATTTT	CASSPPLGSTGNTIYF
TRBD1	TRBJ1-6	-	TRBV2	TGTGCCAGCAGTCCGGGACAGTCATCCTCACCCCTCCACTTT	CASSPGQSSSPLHF
-	TRBJ1-2	few	TRBV6-1	TGTGCCACCAAGCCCGGAGGGAATAACTATGGCTACACCTTC	CATKPGGNNYGYTF
-	TRBJ1-1	few	TRBV6-1	TGTGCCAGCAGTGAAGGTAGACCTTCGGAGACTGAAGCTTTCTTT	CASSEGRPSETEAFF
-	TRBJ1-1	few	TRBV10-3	TGTGCCATCCGGGGGAACACTGAAGCTTTCTTT	CAIRGNTEAFF
TRBD2	TRBJ2-2	-	TRBV27	TGTGCCAGCAGCCAGGGTCTAGCGGCGAACACCGGGGAGCTGTTTTTT	CASSQGLAANTGELFF
-	TRBJ2-3	few	TRBV6-1	TGTGCCAGCAGGGCGGGAAGTTGGACAGATACGCAGTATTTT	CASRAGSWTDTQYF
-	TRBJ2-5	-	TRBV12-3/TRBV12-4	TGTGTCAGCAGCTTCGGGGACCAGGGGAGGGAGACCCAGTACTTC	CVSSFGDQGRETQYF
TRBD2	TRBJ2-1	few	TRBV20-1	TGCAGTGCTATCCAGCCACTAGCGCCCTCCTACAATGAGCAGTTCTTC	CSAIQPLAPSYNEQFF
-	TRBJ1-1	few	TRBV18	TGTGCCAGCTCCCGGCGTCTACTGGAGGAGAACACTGAAGCTTTCTTT	CASSRRLLEENTEAFF
TRBD1	TRBJ1-4	-	TRBV20-1	TGCAGTGCCAGGGACAGATTTAATGAAAAACTGTTTTTT	CSARDRFNEKLFF
-	TRBJ1-1	-	TRBV21-1	TGTGCCAGCAGTCCCGGGACAGGGACTGAAGCTTTCTTT	CASSPGTGTEAFF
-	TRBJ1-1	-	TRBV7-3	TGTGCCAGCAGCTTAAATGCGGGACTCACTGAAGCTTTCTTT	CASSLNAGLTEAFF
-	TRBJ1-5	-	TRBV11-3	TGTGCCAGCAGCTTAGGGACGGATCAGCCCCAGCATTTT	CASSLGTDQPQHF
-	TRBJ1-6	-	TRBV7-3	TGTGCCAGCAGCATATCAACCGATAATTCACCCCTCCACTTT	CASSISTDNSPLHF
TRBD1	TRBJ1-6	few	TRBV19	TGTGCCAGTAGTACGTTTGGACAGGGAAGAAGTTCACCCCTCCACTTT	CASSTFGQGRSSPLHF
TRBD2	TRBJ2-2	-	TRBV6-5	TGTGCCAGCAGTTACTCACTAGCGGGGAACACCGGGGAGCTGTTTTTT	CASSYSLAGNTGELFF
TRBD1	TRBJ1-2	-	TRBV7-9	TGTGCCAGCAGCTTAGGGACAGGGGAACGTGGCTACACCTTC	CASSLGTGERGYTF
TRBD2	TRBJ2-3	-	TRBV12-3/TRBV12-4	TGTGCCAGCAGTAGGTCTAGCGGGACCACAGATACGCAGTATTTT	CASSRSSGTTDTQYF
-	TRBJ1-5	few	TRBV6-1	TGTGCCAGCACCGTGGCTCGGGGAGGCAATCAGCCCCAGCATTTT	CASTVARGGNQPQHF
-	TRBJ2-3	-	TRBV20-1	TGCAGTGCAGGGGGGCGGGTAGATACGCAGTATTTT	CSAGGRVDTQYF
TRBD1	TRBJ1-1	-	TRBV2	TGTGCCAGCAGCAGGGGGCGTTTTGCTTTCTTT	CASSRGRFAFF
-	TRBJ1-1	-	TRBV10-3	TGTGCCACCAGGAACAATGAACTGAACACTGAAGCTTTCTTT	CATRNNELNTEAFF
-	TRBJ1-1	-	TRBV12-3/TRBV12-4	TGTGCCAGCAGTTACCGACCAGACGCTGAAGCTTTCTTT	CASSYRPDAEAFF
-	TRBJ1-5	-	TRBV18	TGTGCCAGCTCACGACGGACGTCCGGCAATCAGCCCCAGCATTTT	CASSRRTSGNQPQHF
TRBD1	TRBJ2-7	few	TRBV15	TGTGCCACCAGCTCACGGACGACAGGGCGCGAGCAGTACTTC	CATSSRTTGREQYF
TRBD1	TRBJ2-5	few	TRBV7-8	TGTGCCAGCAGCTCGGGACAGCAAGAGACCCAGTACTTC	CASSSGQQETQYF
TRBD1	TRBJ2-7	-	TRBV6-1	TGTGCCAGCAAGCTCCAGGGGGCCTACGAGCAGTACTTC	CASKLQGAYEQYF
-	TRBJ1-1	-	TRBV29-1	TGCAGCGTCTTACAGGGATTACACGGCACTGAAGCTTTCTTT	CSVLQGLHGTEAFF
-	TRBJ1-3	-	TRBV7-2	TGTGCCAGCAGCTTACAGGACCTGCCCGGAAACACCATATATTTT	CASSLQDLPGNTIYF
TRBD1	TRBJ1-5	once	TRBV18	TGTGCCAGCTCACCTGGACAGGGGGATTATAGCAATCAGCCCCAGCATTTT	CASSPGQGDYSNQPQHF
-	TRBJ1-5	-	TRBV10-2	TGCGCCAGCAGTGGGGACACCAGTCAGCCCCAGCATTTT	CASSGDTSQPQHF
-	TRBJ1-5	few	TRBV28	TGTGCCAGCAGTCAGCAGGAGCCATCGGCCCGGCATTTT	CASSQQEPSARHF
-	TRBJ1-1	-	TRBV6-4	TGTGCCAGCAGTGACACAGACGGAGCACCCACTGAAGCTTTCTTT	CASSDTDGAPTEAFF
-	TRBJ1-1	-	TRBV7-3	TGTGCCAGCAGCTTAACTCCAGGTGAGAACACTGAAGCTTTCTTT	CASSLTPGENTEAFF
-	TRBJ1-3	-	TRBV19	TGTGCCAGTAGTATGGATGGCGCGGCGAGCTCTGGAAACACCATATATTTT	CASSMDGAASSGNTIYF
-	TRBJ1-2	-	TRBV6-4	TGTGCCAGCAGTGAACCCGGTAAAGGCTACACCTTC	CASSEPGKGYTF
-	TRBJ2-3	-	TRBV6-1	TGTGCCAGCAGTGTAGGGGGTACAGATACGCAGTATTTT	CASSVGGTDTQYF
-	TRBJ1-1	-	TRBV10-3	TGTGCCAGCGGGGGGACTGAAGCTTTCTTT	CASGGTEAFF
TRBD1	TRBJ1-1	few	TRBV7-2	TGTGCCAGCAGCTTCGACAGGGTCACTGAAGCTTTCTTT	CASSFDRVTEAFF
-	TRBJ2-3	few	TRBV19	TGTGCCGTTGGGGGACTGCCCGCAGATACGCAGTATTTT	CAVGGLPADTQYF
TRBD1	TRBJ2-5	-	TRBV18	TGTGCCAGCTCACCAGGAACAGGGGAAGAGACCCAGTACTTC	CASSPGTGEETQYF
-	TRBJ1-2	-	TRBV7-9	TGTGCCAGCAGCCTAGACAGGTCTGGGGGTGGCTACACCTTC	CASSLDRSGGGYTF
TRBD1	TRBJ2-3	-	TRBV5-1	TGCGCCAGCAGCGGCAACGGACCCAAATCGACAGGGGACACAGATACGCAGTATTTT	CASSGNGPKSTGDTDTQYF
TRBD2	TRBJ2-1	-	TRBV30	TGTGCCTGGAGTCTAGCACTAGCGGCCTTCTACAATGAGCAGTTCTTC	CAWSLALAAFYNEQFF
TRBD2	TRBJ2-2	-	TRBV7-3	TGTGCCAGCAGCTCCCGGACTAGCGCACAAACCGGGGAGCTGTTTTTT	CASSSRTSAQTGELFF
TRBD2	TRBJ2-2	-	TRBV4-3	TGCGCCAGCAGCCAAGAGAATTGGCTAGCGGGACTAACTAACACCGGGGAGCTGTTTTTT	CASSQENWLAGLTNTGELFF
-	TRBJ2-5	-	TRBV2	TGTGCCAGCGAGACCCAGTACTTC	CASETQYF
TRBD2	TRBJ2-3	-	TRBV2	TGTGCCAGCAGTGACGGCCTAGCGGGAGTTGGTGATACGCAGTATTTT	CASSDGLAGVGDTQYF
-	TRBJ1-2	few	TRBV20-1	TGCAGTGCTAGAGATATGGACGACTATGGCTACACCTTC	CSARDMDDYGYTF
-	TRBJ2-1	-	TRBV24-1	TGTGCCACCAGCGCCACTAGAGCCAATGAGCAGTTCTTC	CATSATRANEQFF
-	TRBJ1-1	-	TRBV4-1	TGCGCCAGCAGCCAAGATCTAGGAGCAGGTGAAGCTTTCTTT	CASSQDLGAGEAFF
TRBD2	TRBJ2-1	once	TRBV11-2	TGTGCCAGCAGCGCTCTAGCGGGGACCTACAATGAGCAGTTCTTC	CASSALAGTYNEQFF
-	TRBJ1-2	few	TRBV4-1	TGCGCCAGCAGCCGGGGCCGGATGGATGGCTACACCTTC	CASSRGRMDGYTF